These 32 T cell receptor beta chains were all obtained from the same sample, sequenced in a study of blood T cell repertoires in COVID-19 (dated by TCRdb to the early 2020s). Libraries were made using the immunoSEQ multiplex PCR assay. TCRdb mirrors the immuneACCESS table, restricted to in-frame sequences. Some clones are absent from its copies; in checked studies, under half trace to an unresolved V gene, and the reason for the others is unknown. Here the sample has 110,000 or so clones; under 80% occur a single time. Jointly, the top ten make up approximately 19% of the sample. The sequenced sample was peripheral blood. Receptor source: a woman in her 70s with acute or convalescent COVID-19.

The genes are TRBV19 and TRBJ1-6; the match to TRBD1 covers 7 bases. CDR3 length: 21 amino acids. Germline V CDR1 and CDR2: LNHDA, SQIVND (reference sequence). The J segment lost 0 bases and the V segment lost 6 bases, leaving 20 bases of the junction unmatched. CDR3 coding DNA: TGTGCCAGTAGAGGAAGACAGGGCGCCGGCGCCTCCAGCTCCTATAATTCACCCCTCCACTTT. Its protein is CASRGRQGAGASSSYNSPLHF.

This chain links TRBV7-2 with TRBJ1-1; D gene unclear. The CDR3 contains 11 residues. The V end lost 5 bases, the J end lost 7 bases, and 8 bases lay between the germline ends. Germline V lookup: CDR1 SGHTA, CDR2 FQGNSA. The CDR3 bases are TGTGCCAGCAGCCCCTACGGTGAAGCTTTCTTT. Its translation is CASSPYGEAFF.

For the CDR3, the DNA is TGTGCCAGCAGCTTCGAGACGGGATCTGGGGCCAACGTCCTGACTTTC. Encoded protein: CASSFETGSGANVLTF. V and J are TRBV5-8 and TRBJ2-6; D is possibly TRBD2 (5 bases). V was clipped by 2 bases and J by 1 base, with 10 bases between them. CDR3 length: 16 residues. Germline assignment: CDR1 SGHTS and CDR2 YDEGEE.

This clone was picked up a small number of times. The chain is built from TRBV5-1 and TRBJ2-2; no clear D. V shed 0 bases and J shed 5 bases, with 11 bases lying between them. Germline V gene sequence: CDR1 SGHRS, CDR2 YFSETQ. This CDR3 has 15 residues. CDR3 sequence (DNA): TGCGCCAGCAGCTTGGAGACACCTGAAACCGGGGAGCTGTTTTTT. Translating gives CASSLETPETGELFF. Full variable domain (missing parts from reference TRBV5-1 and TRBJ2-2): KAGVTQTPRYLIKTRGQQVTLSCSPISGHRSVSWYQQTPGQGLQFLFEYFSETQRNKGNFPGRFSGRQFSNSRSEMNVSTLELGDSALYLCASSLETPETGELFFGEGSRLTVL.

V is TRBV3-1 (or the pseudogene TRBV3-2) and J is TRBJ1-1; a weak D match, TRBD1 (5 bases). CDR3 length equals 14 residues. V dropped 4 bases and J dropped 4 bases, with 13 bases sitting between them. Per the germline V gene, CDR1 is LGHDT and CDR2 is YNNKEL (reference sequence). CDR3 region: CASSLNWGGTEAFF. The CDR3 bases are TGTGCCAGCAGCCTGAATTGGGGGGGCACTGAAGCTTTCTTT.

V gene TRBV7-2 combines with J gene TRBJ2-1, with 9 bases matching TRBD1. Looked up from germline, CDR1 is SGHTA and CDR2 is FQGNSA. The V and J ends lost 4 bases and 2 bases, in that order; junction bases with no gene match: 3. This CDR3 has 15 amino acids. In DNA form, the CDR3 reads TGTGCCAGCAGCTCCGACAGGGGGACCTACAATGAGCAGTTCTTC. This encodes CASSSDRGTYNEQFF.

The chain's CDR3 is CASSLVHGTDTQYF. In DNA, the CDR3 is TGTGCCAGCAGCTTAGTGCACGGGACAGATACGCAGTATTTT. The J gene is TRBJ2-3, the V gene TRBV7-2; D call uncertain. The CDR3 runs 14 residues. The germline gives CDR1 SGHTA, CDR2 FQGNSA. Trimming left V 1 base short and J 3 bases short, with 8 bases between.

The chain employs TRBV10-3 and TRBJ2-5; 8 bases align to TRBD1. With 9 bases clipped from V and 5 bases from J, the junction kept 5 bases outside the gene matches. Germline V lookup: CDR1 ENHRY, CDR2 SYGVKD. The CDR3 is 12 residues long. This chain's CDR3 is CAIQGAGETQYF. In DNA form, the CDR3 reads TGTGCCATTCAGGGGGCGGGTGAGACCCAGTACTTC.

As DNA, the CDR3 is TGTGCCACCAGTGATGGGGGACAGGGCACGGATGAGCAGTTCTTC. It specifies CATSDGGQGTDEQFF. This sequence joins TRBV24-1 and TRBJ2-1; 9 bases fit TRBD1. The CDR3 extends over 15 amino acids. The V gene end was trimmed by 3 bases and the J gene end by 8 bases; junction bases not matched to a gene: 7. Germline CDR1 is KGHDR and CDR2 is SFDVKD.

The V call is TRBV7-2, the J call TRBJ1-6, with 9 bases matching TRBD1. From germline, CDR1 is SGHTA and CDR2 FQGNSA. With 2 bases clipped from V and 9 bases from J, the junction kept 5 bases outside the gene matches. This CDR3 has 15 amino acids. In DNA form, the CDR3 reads TGTGCCAGCAGCTTAAGGGGACAGGGTAGTTCACCCCTCCACTTT. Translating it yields CASSLRGQGSSPLHF.

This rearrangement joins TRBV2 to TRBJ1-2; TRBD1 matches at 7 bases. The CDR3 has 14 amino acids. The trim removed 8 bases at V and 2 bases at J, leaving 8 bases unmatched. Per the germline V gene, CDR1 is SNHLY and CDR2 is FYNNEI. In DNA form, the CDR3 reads TGTGCCAGCCTCAGGGGGGAAGGGAACTATGGCTACACCTTC. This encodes CASLRGEGNYGYTF.

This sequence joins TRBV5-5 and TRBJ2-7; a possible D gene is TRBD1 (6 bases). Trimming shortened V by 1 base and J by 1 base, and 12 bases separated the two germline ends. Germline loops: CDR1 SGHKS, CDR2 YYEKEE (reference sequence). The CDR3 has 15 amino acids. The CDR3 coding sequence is TGTGCCAGCAGCTTGCATCTCAGGGGTTCCTACGAGCAGTACTTC. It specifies CASSLHLRGSYEQYF.

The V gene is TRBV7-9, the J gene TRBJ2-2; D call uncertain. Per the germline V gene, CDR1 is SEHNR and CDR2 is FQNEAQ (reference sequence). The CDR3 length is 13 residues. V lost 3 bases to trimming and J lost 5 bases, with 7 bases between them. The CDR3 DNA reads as TGTGCCAGCAGCTTCTTCGAGACCGGGGAGCTGTTTTTT. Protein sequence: CASSFFETGELFF.

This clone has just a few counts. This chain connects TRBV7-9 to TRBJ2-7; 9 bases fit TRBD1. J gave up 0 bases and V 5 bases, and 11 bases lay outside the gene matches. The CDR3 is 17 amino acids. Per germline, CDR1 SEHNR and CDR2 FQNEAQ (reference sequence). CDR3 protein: CASSPQTLTGGSYEQYF. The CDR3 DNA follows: TGTGCCAGCAGCCCGCAGACTCTGACAGGGGGCTCCTACGAGCAGTACTTC.

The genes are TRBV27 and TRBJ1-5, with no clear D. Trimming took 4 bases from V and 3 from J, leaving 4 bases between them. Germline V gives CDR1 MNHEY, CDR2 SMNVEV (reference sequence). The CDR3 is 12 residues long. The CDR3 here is CASSSLNQPQHF. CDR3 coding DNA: TGTGCCAGCAGTTCCCTCAATCAGCCCCAGCATTTT.

The CDR3 nucleotides read TGTGCCAGCAGTGAATCAGGGGGCAATGAGCAGTTCTTC. This sequence encodes CASSESGGNEQFF. The V gene is TRBV25-1, the J gene TRBJ2-1, with 7 nucleotides matching TRBD1. Germline lookup yields CDR1 MGHDK and CDR2 SYGVNS. The trim removed 1 base at V and 6 bases at J, leaving 0 bases unmatched. CDR3 length: 13 amino acids.

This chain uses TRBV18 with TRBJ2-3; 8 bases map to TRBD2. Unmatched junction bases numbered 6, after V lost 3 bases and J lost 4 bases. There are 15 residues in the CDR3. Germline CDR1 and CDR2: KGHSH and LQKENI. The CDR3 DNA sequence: TGTGCCAGCTCACCCGGACTAGCTATCGCAGATACGCAGTATTTT. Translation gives CASSPGLAIADTQYF.

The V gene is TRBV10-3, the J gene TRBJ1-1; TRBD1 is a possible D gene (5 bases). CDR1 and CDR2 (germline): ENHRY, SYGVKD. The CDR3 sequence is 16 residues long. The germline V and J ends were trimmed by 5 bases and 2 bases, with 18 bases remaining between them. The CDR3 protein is CAISTRGTGKNTEAFF. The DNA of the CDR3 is TGTGCCATCAGTACACGGGGGACTGGAAAAAACACTGAAGCTTTCTTT.

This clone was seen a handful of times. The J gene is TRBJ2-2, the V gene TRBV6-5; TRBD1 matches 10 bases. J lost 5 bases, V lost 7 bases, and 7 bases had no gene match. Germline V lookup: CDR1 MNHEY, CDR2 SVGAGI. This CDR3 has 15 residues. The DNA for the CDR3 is TGTGCCAGCAACTTTGGGACAGGGGAGACCGGGGAGCTGTTTTTT. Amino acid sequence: CASNFGTGETGELFF.

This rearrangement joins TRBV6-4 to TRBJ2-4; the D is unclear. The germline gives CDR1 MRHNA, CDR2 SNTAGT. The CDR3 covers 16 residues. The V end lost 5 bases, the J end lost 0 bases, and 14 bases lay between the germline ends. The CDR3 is CASSKDSASAKNIQYF. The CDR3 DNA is TGTGCCAGCAGTAAAGACTCCGCCTCAGCCAAAAACATTCAGTACTTC.

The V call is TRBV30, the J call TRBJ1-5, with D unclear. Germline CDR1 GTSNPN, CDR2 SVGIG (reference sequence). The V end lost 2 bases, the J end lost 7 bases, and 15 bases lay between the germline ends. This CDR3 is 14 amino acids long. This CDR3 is CAWSSRSGGQPQHF. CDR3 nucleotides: TGTGCCTGGAGTTCCCGATCGGGTGGCCAGCCCCAGCATTTT.

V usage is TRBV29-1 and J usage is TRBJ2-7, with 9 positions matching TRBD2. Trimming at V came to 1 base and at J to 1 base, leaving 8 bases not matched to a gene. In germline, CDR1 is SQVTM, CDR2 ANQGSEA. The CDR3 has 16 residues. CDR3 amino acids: CSVEVGSGGLSYEQYF. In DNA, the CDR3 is TGCAGCGTTGAAGTTGGTAGCGGGGGCTTATCCTACGAGCAGTACTTC.

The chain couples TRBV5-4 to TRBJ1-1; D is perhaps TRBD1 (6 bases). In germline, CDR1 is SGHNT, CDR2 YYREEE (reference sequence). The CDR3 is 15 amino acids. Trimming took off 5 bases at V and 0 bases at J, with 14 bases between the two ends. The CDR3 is CASSNQGLVNTEAFF. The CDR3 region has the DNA TGTGCCAGCAGTAATCAGGGGTTGGTGAACACTGAAGCTTTCTTT.

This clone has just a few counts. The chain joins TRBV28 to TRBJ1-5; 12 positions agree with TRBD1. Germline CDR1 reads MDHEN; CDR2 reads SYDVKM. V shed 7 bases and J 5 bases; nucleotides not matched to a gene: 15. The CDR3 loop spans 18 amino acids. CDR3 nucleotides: TGTGCCAGCACCTTGGGGACAGGGGGCCGGAGGGAATATCAGCCCCAGCATTTT. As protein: CASTLGTGGRREYQPQHF.

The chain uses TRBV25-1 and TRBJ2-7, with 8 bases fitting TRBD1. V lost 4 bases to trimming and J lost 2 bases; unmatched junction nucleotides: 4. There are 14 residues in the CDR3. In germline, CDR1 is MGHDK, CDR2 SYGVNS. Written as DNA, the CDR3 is TGTGCCAGCAGTGCCAGGACAGGGACCTACGAGCAGTACTTC. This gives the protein CASSARTGTYEQYF.

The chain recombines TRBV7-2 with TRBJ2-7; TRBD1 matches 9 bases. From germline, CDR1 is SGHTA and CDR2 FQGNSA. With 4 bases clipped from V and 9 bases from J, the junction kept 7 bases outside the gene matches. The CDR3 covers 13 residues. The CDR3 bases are TGTGCCAGCAGCTCCTCCCCGGACAGGGGGCAGTACTTC. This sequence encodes CASSSSPDRGQYF. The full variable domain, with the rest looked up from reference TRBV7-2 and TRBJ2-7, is GAGVSQSPSNKVTEKGKDVELRCDPISGHTALYWYRQSLGQGLEFLIYFQGNSAPDKSGLPSDRFSAERTGGSVSTLTIQRTQQEDSAVYLCASSSSPDRGQYFGPGTRLTVT.

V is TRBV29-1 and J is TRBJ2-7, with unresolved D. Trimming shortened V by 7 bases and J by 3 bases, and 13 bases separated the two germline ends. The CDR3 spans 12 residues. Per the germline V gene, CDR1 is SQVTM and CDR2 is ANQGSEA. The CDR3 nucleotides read TGCAGCGCCCGTGAGGTCGGCTACGAGCAGTACTTC. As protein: CSAREVGYEQYF.

The CDR3 sequence: CASSRSTGANTEAFF. The CDR3 DNA follows: TGTGCCAGCAGCAGATCCACAGGGGCGAACACTGAAGCTTTCTTT. The chain is built from TRBV11-3 and TRBJ1-1; 7 nucleotides match TRBD1. Germline CDR1 SGHNT, CDR2 YENEEA. V lost 5 bases and J lost 1; bases outside the gene matches: 7. The CDR3 is made up of 15 amino acids.

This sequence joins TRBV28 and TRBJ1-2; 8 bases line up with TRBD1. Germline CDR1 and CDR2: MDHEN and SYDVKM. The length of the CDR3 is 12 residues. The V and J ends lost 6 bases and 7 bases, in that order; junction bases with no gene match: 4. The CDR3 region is CASRRTGSGYTF. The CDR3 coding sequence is TGTGCCAGCAGGCGGACAGGGAGTGGCTACACCTTC.

The CDR3 loop reads CASSTFRAGFSGANVLTF. In DNA form, the CDR3 reads TGTGCCAGCAGTACTTTTAGGGCAGGGTTTTCTGGGGCCAACGTCCTGACTTTC. V and J are TRBV27 and TRBJ2-6; D may be TRBD1 (5 bases). CDR1 is MNHEY, CDR2 SMNVEV, per germline (reference sequence). With 5 bases removed from V and 1 base from J, the gap between germline ends came to 18 bases. The CDR3 totals 18 residues.

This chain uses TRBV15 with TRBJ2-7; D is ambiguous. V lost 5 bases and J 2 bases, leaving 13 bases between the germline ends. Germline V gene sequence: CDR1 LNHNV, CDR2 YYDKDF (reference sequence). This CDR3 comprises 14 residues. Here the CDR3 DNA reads TGTGCCACCAGCGAGCGAGACCAGACCTACGAGCAGTACTTC. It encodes CATSERDQTYEQYF.

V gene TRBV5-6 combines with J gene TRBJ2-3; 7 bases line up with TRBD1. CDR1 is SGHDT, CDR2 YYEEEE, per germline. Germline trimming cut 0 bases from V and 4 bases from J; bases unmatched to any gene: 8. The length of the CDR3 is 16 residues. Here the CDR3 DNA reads TGTGCCAGCAGCTTGGTAGGGTTGCAGGGGGCAGATACGCAGTATTTT. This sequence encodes CASSLVGLQGADTQYF. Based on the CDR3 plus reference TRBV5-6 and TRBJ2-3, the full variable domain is DAGVTQSPTHLIKTRGQQVTLRCSPKSGHDTVSWYQQALGQGPQFIFQYYEEEERQRGNFPDRFSGHQFPNYSSELNVNALLLGDSALYLCASSLVGLQGADTQYFGPGTRLTVL.